These 15 T cell receptor beta chains were sequenced from one sample in a study of blood T cell repertoires in COVID-19. The repertoire was sequenced with immunoSEQ multiplex PCR; TCRdb's copy has only in-frame clones and lacks some. The repertoire holds around 64,000 clones, with around nine tenths as singletons. Sequenced: peripheral blood. The receptors were sampled from a woman of 80 years or more with acute or convalescent COVID-19.

The count of this clone is one. CDR3 coding DNA: TGTGCCAGCAGCTTAGGGGAGGGGCGCTCCTATCAGCAGTTCTTC. It codes for CASSLGEGRSYQQFF. This rearrangement joins TRBV7-8 to TRBJ2-1; the match to TRBD2 covers 7 bases. Losses at the gene ends were 1 base for V and 11 bases for J; bases not matched to a gene: 11. The CDR3 runs to 15 residues. Germline V gene data show CDR1 as SGHVS and CDR2 as FQNEAQ.

The chain carries TRBV6-5 and TRBJ1-3; 9 bases agree with TRBD1. Germline CDR1 is MNHEY and CDR2 is SVGAGI. V gave up 6 bases and J gave up 6 bases; unmatched junction bases: 6. The CDR3 has 14 residues. This CDR3 is CASSDGDRVNTIYF. The DNA for the CDR3 is TGTGCCAGCAGCGACGGGGACAGGGTAAACACCATATATTTT.

The J gene is TRBJ2-5, the V gene TRBV2, with TRBD1 matching over 7 bases. Germline CDR1 and CDR2: SNHLY and FYNNEI. There are 15 residues in the CDR3. V lost 3 bases to trimming and J lost 4 bases; unmatched junction nucleotides: 8. The CDR3 here is CASSDRGNRGETQYF. The CDR3, as DNA: TGTGCCAGCAGTGATAGGGGGAACAGGGGAGAGACCCAGTACTTC. Full variable domain (rest looked up from reference TRBV2 and TRBJ2-5): EPEVTQTPSHQVTQMGQEVILRCVPISNHLYFYWYRQILGQKVEFLVSFYNNEISEKSEIFDDQFSVERPDGSNFTLKIRSTKLEDSAMYFCASSDRGNRGETQYFGPGTRLLVL.

This sequence joins TRBV5-1 and TRBJ1-1, with a possible D match to TRBD1 (5 bases). Trimming took 3 bases from V and 1 from J, leaving 10 bases between them. CDR3 size: 14 residues. Germline CDR1 and CDR2: SGHRS and YFSETQ. The DNA of the CDR3 is TGCGCCAGCAGCTCGTACAGGTCGAACACTGAAGCTTTCTTT. It yields the protein CASSSYRSNTEAFF.

The chain recombines TRBV28 with TRBJ1-4; 8 nucleotides align to TRBD1. The CDR3 has 14 residues. CDR1 MDHEN and CDR2 SYDVKM come from the germline V gene. Losses at the gene ends were 4 bases for V and 8 bases for J; bases not matched to a gene: 6. CDR3 bases: TGTGCCAGCAGTTACAGGGGGGGAGGCGAAAAACTGTTTTTT. This codes for CASSYRGGGEKLFF.

The chain has TRBV7-2 and TRBJ2-7; TRBD2 matches 11 bases. J gave up 3 bases and V 5 bases, and 12 bases lay outside the gene matches. Germline loops: CDR1 SGHTA, CDR2 FQGNSA. The CDR3 spans 17 residues. The CDR3 sequence: CASSQKSLAGDIYEQYF. CDR3 nucleotide sequence: TGTGCCAGCAGCCAAAAGTCACTAGCGGGAGATATCTACGAGCAGTACTTC.

The chain is built from TRBV3-1 (or the pseudogene TRBV3-2) and TRBJ2-7; D remains ambiguous. Trimming left V 0 bases short and J 1 base short, with 13 bases between. This CDR3 region has 16 residues. Germline V lookup: CDR1 LGHDT, CDR2 YNNKEL (reference sequence). CDR3 in amino acids: CASSQDAAVNSYEQYF. The CDR3 nucleotides are TGTGCCAGCAGCCAAGACGCGGCAGTCAATTCCTACGAGCAGTACTTC.

This chain uses TRBV28 with TRBJ2-1; TRBD2 aligns across 7 bases. The CDR3 runs to 18 residues. V was clipped by 3 bases and J by 2 bases; unmatched bases: 13. CDR1 and CDR2 (germline): MDHEN, SYDVKM. CDR3 DNA sequence: TGTGCCAGCAGTTTCTGGACGGGGGGAGGCCCAACCTACAATGAGCAGTTCTTC. It is translated as CASSFWTGGGPTYNEQFF. Supplemented by reference TRBV28 and TRBJ2-1, the full variable domain reads DVKVTQSSRYLVKRTGEKVFLECVQDMDHENMFWYRQDPGLGLRLIYFSYDVKMKEKGDIPEGYSVSREKKERFSLILESASTNQTSMYLCASSFWTGGGPTYNEQFFGPGTRLTVL.

The J gene is TRBJ1-6, the V gene TRBV6-5; a weak D match, TRBD1 (6 bases). Per germline, CDR1 MNHEY and CDR2 SVGAGI. The CDR3 has 13 amino acids. Trimming took 8 bases from V and 9 from J, leaving 14 bases between them. The CDR3 here is CASQFTGLSPLHF. CDR3 coding DNA: TGTGCCAGCCAATTTACAGGGCTTTCACCCCTCCACTTT.

V gene TRBV5-1 combines with J gene TRBJ2-2; maybe TRBD2 (6 bases). Deletions cut 0 bases from V and 1 base from J, with 7 bases between. CDR1 and CDR2 from the germline V gene are SGHRS and YFSETQ. This CDR3 is built from 15 residues. CDR3: CASSLVAVNTGELFF. Written as DNA, the CDR3 is TGCGCCAGCAGCTTGGTAGCGGTGAACACCGGGGAGCTGTTTTTT.

V gene TRBV5-1 combines with J gene TRBJ2-1, with 12 nucleotides matching TRBD1. After removal of 4 bases from V and 8 bases from J, the junction contained 7 bases not matched to a gene. The length of the CDR3 is 15 residues. Germline V lookup: CDR1 SGHRS, CDR2 YFSETQ. The CDR3 nucleotides read TGCGCCAGCAGCCCGGCCGGGACAGGGGGCGATGAGCAGTTCTTC. Its protein is CASSPAGTGGDEQFF.

The V and J genes are TRBV11-2 and TRBJ2-2, with 10 bases that match TRBD2. With 8 bases clipped from V and 2 bases from J, the junction kept 2 bases outside the gene matches. Germline assignment: CDR1 SGHAT and CDR2 FQNNGV. CDR3 length: 14 amino acids. DNA of the CDR3: TGTGCCAGCGGACTAGCGGCTAACACCGGGGAGCTGTTTTTT. Its protein is CASGLAANTGELFF.

The V call is TRBV7-9, the J call TRBJ2-3; TRBD2 agrees at 10 bases. This CDR3 region has 18 residues. J gave up 2 bases and V 4 bases, and 12 bases lay outside the gene matches. Germline lookup yields CDR1 SEHNR and CDR2 FQNEAQ (reference sequence). The CDR3, as DNA: TGTGCCAGCAGCTCAAAGGGGGTACTAGCGGGGTCCACAGATACGCAGTATTTT. Its protein is CASSSKGVLAGSTDTQYF.

The rearrangement links TRBV5-1 to TRBJ2-5; tentative D call: TRBD1 (7 bases). Germline CDR1 reads SGHRS; CDR2 reads YFSETQ. V lost 6 bases to trimming and J lost 5 bases, with 23 bases between them. This CDR3 has 16 amino acids. CDR3 sequence: CASNRLPGQGGETQYF. The CDR3 DNA reads TGCGCCAGCAATAGGCTCCCGGGGCAGGGGGGCGAGACCCAGTACTTC.

The chain couples TRBV12-3 or TRBV12-4 to TRBJ1-1; no definite D call. CDR3 length equals 12 residues. The V end was cut by 6 bases, the J end by 7 bases, with 12 bases between. The CDR3 coding sequence is TGTGCCAGCAGCCCTGGCGGGGTTGAAGCTTTCTTT. As protein: CASSPGGVEAFF.